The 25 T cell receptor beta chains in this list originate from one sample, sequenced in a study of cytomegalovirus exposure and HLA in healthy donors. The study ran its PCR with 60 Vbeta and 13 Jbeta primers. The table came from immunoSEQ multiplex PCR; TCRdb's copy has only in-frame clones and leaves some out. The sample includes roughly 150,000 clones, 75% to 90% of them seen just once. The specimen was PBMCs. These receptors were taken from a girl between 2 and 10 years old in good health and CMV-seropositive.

The CDR3 DNA reads as TGTGCCAGCAGTACTCATGGGAGCATGACAGATACGCAGTATTTT. Its translation: CASSTHGSMTDTQYF. This chain links TRBV2 with TRBJ2-3; D may be TRBD2 (5 bases). From germline, CDR1 is SNHLY and CDR2 FYNNEI. The CDR3 sequence is 15 residues long. Trimming pared 5 bases from V and 3 bases from J, leaving 15 bases between.

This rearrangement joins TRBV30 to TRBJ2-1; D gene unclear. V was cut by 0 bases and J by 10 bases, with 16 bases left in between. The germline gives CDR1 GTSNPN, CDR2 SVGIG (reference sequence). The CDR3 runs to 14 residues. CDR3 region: CAWSVSAPLREQFF. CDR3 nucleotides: TGTGCCTGGAGTGTATCAGCTCCCTTGAGGGAGCAGTTCTTC. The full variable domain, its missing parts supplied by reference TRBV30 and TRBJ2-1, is SQTIHQWPATLVQPVGSPLSLECTVEGTSNPNLYWYRQAAGRGLQLLFYSVGIGQISSEVPQNLSASRPQDRQFILSSKKLLLSDSGFYLCAWSVSAPLREQFFGPGTRLTVL.

CDR3 in amino acids: CASSETSGMTDTQYF. CDR3 nucleotides: TGTGCCAGCAGTGAGACTAGCGGGATGACAGATACGCAGTATTTT. V and J are TRBV2 and TRBJ2-3, with 11 nucleotides matching TRBD2. This CDR3 is 15 amino acids long. Trimming removed 3 bases from V and 3 bases from J; junction bases left unmatched: 2. The germline V gene has CDR1 SNHLY and CDR2 FYNNEI.

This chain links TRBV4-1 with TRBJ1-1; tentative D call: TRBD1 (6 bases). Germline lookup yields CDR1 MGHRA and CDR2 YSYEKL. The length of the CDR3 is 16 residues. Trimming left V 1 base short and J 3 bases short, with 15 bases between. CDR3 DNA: TGCGCCAGCAGCCAAGGGCGGACAGACCACTACACTGAAGCTTTCTTT. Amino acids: CASSQGRTDHYTEAFF.

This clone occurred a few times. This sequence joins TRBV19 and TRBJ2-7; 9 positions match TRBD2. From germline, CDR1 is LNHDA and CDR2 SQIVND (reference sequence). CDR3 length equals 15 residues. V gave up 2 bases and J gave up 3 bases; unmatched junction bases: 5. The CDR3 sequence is CASSIYLAGHYEQYF. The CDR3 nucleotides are TGTGCCAGTAGTATATACCTAGCGGGACACTACGAGCAGTACTTC. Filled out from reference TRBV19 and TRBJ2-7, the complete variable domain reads DGGITQSPKYLFRKEGQNVTLSCEQNLNHDAMYWYRQDPGQGLRLIYYSQIVNDFQKGDIAEGYSVSREKKESFPLTVTSAQKNPTAFYLCASSIYLAGHYEQYFGPGTRLTVT.

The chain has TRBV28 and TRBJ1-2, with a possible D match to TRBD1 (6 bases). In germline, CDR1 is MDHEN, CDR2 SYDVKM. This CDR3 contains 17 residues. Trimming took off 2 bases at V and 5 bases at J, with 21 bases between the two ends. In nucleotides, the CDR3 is TGTGCCAGCAGTTTAGGGGACACCTATCAAGAGCCATATGGCTACACCTTC. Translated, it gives CASSLGDTYQEPYGYTF.

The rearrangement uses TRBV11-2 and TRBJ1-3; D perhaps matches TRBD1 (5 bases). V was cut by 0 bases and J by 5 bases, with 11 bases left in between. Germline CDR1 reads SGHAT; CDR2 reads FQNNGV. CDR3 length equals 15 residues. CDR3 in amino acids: CASSLEQGPRNTIYF. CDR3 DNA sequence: TGTGCCAGCAGCTTAGAGCAGGGCCCTCGAAACACCATATATTTT.

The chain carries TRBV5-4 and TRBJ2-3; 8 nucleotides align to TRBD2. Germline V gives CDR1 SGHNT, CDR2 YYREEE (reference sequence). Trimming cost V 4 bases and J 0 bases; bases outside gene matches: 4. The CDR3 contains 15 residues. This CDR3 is CASSALAASTDTQYF. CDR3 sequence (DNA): TGTGCCAGCAGCGCACTAGCGGCTAGCACAGATACGCAGTATTTT.

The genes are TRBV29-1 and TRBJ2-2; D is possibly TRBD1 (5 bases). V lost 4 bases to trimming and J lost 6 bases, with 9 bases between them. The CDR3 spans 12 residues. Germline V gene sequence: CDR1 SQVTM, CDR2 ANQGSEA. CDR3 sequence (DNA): TGCAGCGTTGTTATAGGGGCCGGGGAGCTGTTTTTT. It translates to CSVVIGAGELFF.

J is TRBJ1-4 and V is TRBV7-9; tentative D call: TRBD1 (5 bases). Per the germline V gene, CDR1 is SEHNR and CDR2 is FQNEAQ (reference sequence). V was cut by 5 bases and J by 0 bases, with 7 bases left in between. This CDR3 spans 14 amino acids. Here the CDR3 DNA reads TGTGCCAGCAGCCCGGGGGCAACTAATGAAAAACTGTTTTTT. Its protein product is CASSPGATNEKLFF.

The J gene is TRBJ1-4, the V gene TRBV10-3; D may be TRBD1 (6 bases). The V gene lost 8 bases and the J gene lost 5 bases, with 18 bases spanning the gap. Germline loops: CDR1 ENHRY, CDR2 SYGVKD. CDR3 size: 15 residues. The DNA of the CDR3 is TGTGCCATCTCCGTCGACGACAGGAGGAATGAAAAACTGTTTTTT. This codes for CAISVDDRRNEKLFF.

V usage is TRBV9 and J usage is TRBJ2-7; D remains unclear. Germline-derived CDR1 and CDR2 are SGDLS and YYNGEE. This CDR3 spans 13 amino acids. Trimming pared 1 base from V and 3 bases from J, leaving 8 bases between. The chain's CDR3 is CASSVFAGYEQYF. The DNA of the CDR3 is TGTGCCAGCAGCGTATTCGCAGGCTACGAGCAGTACTTC. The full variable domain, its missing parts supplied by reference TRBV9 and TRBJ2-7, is DSGVTQTPKHLITATGQRVTLRCSPRSGDLSVYWYQQSLDQGLQFLIQYYNGEERAKGNILERFSAQQFPDLHSELNLSSLELGDSALYFCASSVFAGYEQYFGPGTRLTVT.

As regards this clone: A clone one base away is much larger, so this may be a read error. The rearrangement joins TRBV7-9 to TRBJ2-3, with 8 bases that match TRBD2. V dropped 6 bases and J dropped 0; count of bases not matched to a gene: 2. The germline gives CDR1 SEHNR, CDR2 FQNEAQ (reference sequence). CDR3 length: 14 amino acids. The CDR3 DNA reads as TGTGCCAGCAGTCCTAGCGGGAGCACAGATACGCAGTATTTT. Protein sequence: CASSPSGSTDTQYF.

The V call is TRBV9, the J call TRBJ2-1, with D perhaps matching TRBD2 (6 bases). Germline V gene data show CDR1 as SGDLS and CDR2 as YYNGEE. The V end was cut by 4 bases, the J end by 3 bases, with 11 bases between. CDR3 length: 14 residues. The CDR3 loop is CASSPGGDYNEQFF. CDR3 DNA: TGTGCCAGCAGCCCAGGAGGGGACTACAATGAGCAGTTCTTC.

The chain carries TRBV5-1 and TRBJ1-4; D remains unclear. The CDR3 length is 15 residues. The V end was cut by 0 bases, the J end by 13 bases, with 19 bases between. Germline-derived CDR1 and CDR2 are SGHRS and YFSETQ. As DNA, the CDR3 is TGCGCCAGCAGCTTGGACGGGGTATATTCGAAGGGACTGTTTTTT. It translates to CASSLDGVYSKGLFF.

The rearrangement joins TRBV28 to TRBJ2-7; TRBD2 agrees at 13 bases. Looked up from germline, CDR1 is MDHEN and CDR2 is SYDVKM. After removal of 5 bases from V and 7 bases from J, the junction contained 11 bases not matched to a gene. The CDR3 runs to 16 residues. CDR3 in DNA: TGTGCCAGCAGTCCACCCAAACTAGCGGGAGGGCTTGAGCAGTACTTC. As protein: CASSPPKLAGGLEQYF.

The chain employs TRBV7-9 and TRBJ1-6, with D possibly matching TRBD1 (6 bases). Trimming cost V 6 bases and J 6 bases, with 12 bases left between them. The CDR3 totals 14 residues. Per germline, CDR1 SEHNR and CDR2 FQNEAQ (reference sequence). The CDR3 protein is CASRRTEANSPLHF. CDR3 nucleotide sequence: TGTGCCAGCAGACGGACAGAGGCTAATTCACCCCTCCACTTT.

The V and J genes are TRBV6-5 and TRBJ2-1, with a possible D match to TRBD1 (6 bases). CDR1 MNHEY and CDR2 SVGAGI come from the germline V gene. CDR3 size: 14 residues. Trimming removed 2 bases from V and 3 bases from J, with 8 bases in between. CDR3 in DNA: TGTGCCAGCAGTTACAACAGGGTCTACAATGAGCAGTTCTTC. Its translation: CASSYNRVYNEQFF.

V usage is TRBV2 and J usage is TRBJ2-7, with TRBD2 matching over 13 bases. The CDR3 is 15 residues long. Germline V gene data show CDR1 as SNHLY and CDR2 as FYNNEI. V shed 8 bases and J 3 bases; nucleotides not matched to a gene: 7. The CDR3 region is CASLGTSGVVYEQYF. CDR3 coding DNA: TGTGCCAGCCTGGGGACTAGCGGGGTCGTCTACGAGCAGTACTTC.

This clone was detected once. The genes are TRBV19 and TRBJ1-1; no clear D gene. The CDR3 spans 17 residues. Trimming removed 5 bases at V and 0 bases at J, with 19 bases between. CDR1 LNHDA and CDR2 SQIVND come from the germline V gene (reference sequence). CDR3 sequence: CASSPPMAQLMNTEAFF. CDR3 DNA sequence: TGTGCCAGTAGTCCCCCTATGGCACAGCTCATGAACACTGAAGCTTTCTTT.

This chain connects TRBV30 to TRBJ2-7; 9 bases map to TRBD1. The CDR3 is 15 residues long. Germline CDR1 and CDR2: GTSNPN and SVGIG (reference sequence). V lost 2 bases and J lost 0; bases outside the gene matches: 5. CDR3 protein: CAWSTGTGFSYEQYF. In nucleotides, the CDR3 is TGTGCCTGGAGTACCGGGACAGGGTTCTCCTACGAGCAGTACTTC.

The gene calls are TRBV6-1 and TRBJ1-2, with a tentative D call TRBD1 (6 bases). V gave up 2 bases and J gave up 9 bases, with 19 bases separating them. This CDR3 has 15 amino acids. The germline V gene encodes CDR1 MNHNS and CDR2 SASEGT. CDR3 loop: CASSELSGVRGRYTF. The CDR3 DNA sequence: TGTGCCAGCAGTGAATTGTCAGGGGTCCGCGGGCGCTACACCTTC.

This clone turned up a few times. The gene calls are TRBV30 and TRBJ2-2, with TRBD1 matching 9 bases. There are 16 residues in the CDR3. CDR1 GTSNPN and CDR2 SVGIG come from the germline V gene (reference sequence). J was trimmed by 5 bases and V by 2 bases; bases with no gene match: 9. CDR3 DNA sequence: TGTGCCTGGAGTTTTGCGGGGGACAGGGCAACCGGGGAGCTGTTTTTT. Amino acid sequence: CAWSFAGDRATGELFF.

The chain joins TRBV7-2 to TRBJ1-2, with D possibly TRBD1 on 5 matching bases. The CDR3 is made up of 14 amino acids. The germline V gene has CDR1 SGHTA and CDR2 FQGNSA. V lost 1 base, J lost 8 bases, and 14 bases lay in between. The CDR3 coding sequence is TGTGCCAGCAGCTTAGTTAGCGGGGGTGGCGGCTACACCTTC. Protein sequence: CASSLVSGGGGYTF.

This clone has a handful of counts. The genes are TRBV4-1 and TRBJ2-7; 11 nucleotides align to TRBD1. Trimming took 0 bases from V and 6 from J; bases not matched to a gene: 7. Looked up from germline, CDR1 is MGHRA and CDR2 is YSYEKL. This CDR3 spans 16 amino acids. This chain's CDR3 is CASSQDGGTGGAEQYF. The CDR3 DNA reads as TGCGCCAGCAGCCAAGATGGGGGGACAGGGGGTGCCGAGCAGTACTTC.